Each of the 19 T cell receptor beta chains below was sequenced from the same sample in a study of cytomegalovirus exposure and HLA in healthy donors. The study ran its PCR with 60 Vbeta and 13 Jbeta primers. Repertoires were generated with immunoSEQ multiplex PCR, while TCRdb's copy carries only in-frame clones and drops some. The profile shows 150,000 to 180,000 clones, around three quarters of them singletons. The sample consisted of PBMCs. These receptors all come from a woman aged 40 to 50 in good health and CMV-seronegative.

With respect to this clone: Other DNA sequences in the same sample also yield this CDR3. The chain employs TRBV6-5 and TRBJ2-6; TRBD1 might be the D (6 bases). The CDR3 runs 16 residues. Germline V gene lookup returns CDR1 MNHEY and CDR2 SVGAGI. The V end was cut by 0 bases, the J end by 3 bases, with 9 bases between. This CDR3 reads CASSYSTGFGANVLTF. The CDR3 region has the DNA TGTGCCAGCAGTTACTCCACAGGGTTTGGGGCCAACGTCCTGACTTTC.

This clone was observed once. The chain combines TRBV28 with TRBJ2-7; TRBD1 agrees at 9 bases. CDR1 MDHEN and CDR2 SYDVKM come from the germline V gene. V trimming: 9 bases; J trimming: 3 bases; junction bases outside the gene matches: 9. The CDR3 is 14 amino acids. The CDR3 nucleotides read TGTGCCAGTCTTAGGACAGGGGAGATCTACGAGCAGTACTTC. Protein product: CASLRTGEIYEQYF.

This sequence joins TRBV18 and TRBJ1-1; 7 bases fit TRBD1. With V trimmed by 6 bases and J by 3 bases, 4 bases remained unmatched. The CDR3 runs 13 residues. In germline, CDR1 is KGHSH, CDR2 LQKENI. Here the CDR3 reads CASSQGEDTEAFF. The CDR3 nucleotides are TGTGCCAGCTCCCAGGGGGAGGACACTGAAGCTTTCTTT.

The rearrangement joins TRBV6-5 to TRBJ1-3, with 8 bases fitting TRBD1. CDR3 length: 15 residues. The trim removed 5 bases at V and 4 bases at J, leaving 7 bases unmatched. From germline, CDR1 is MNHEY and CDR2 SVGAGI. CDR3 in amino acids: CASSGQGALGNTIYF. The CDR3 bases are TGTGCCAGCAGTGGGCAGGGGGCTCTAGGAAACACCATATATTTT.

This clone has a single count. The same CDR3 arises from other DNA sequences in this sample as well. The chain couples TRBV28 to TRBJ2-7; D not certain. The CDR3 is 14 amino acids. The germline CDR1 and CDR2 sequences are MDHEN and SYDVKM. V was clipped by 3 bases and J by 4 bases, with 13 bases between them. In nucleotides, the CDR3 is TGTGCCAGCAGTTTTTCGCGCCCCCCGTACGAGCAGTACTTC. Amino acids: CASSFSRPPYEQYF.

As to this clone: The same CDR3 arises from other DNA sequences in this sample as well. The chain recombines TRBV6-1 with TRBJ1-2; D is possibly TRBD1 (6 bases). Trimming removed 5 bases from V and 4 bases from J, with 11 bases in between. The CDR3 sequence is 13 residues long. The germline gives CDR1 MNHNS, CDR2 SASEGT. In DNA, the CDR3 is TGTGCCAGCAGTCTACAGGGTCCCTATGGCTACACCTTC. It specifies CASSLQGPYGYTF.

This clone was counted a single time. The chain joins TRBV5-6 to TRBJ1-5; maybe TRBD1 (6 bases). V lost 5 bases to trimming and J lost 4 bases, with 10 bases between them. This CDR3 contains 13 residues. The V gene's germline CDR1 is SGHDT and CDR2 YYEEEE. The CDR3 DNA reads TGTGCCAGCAGTCCGGACAGAAATCAGCCCCAGCATTTT. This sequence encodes CASSPDRNQPQHF.

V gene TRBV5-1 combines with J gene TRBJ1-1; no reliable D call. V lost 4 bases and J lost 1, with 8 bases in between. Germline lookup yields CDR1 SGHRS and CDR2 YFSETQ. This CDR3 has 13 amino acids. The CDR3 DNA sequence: TGCGCCAGCAGCCAGAACCAGAACACTGAAGCTTTCTTT. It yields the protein CASSQNQNTEAFF.

CDR3 DNA: TGTGCCAGCAGTTTACAGGGGGCTTCGGTTCAGCCCCAGCATTTT. It specifies CASSLQGASVQPQHF. The chain is built from TRBV2 and TRBJ1-5; 9 bases agree with TRBD1. V lost 5 bases, J lost 6 bases, and 8 bases stayed unmatched. The CDR3 is 15 amino acids. Germline CDR1 SNHLY, CDR2 FYNNEI.

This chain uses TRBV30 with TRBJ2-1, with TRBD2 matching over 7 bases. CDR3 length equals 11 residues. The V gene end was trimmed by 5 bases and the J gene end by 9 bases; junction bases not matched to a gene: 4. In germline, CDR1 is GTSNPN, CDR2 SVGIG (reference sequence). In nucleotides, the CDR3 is TGTGCCTGGCGGCGGGAGTTTGAGCAGTTCTTC. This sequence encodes CAWRREFEQFF. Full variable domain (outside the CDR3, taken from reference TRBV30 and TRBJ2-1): SQTIHQWPATLVQPVGSPLSLECTVEGTSNPNLYWYRQAAGRGLQLLFYSVGIGQISSEVPQNLSASRPQDRQFILSSKKLLLSDSGFYLCAWRREFEQFFGPGTRLTVL.

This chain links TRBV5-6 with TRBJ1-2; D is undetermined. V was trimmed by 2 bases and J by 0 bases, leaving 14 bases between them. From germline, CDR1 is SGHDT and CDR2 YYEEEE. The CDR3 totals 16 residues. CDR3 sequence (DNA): TGTGCCAGCAGCTTCCCCGACAATCCGGCTAACTATGGCTACACCTTC. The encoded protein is CASSFPDNPANYGYTF.

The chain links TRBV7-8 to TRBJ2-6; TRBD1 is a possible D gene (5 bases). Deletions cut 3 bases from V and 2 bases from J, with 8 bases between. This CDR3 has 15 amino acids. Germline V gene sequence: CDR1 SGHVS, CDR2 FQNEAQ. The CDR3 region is CASSFRVTGANVLTF. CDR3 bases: TGTGCCAGCAGCTTCAGGGTAACTGGGGCCAACGTCCTGACTTTC.

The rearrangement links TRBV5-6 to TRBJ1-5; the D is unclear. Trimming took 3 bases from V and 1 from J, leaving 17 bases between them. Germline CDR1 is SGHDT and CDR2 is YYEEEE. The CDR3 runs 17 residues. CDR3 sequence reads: CASSSSTPRLSNQPQHF. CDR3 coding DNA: TGTGCCAGCAGCTCGTCCACACCCAGACTGAGCAATCAGCCCCAGCATTTT.

The DNA for the CDR3 is TGTGCCAGCGGGGAGGTGGCTGGCTACACCTTC. The encoded protein is CASGEVAGYTF. The chain has TRBV28 and TRBJ1-2; D is ambiguous. Trimming stripped 8 bases from V and 7 bases from J, with 11 bases between. This CDR3 has 11 residues. The germline V gene has CDR1 MDHEN and CDR2 SYDVKM.

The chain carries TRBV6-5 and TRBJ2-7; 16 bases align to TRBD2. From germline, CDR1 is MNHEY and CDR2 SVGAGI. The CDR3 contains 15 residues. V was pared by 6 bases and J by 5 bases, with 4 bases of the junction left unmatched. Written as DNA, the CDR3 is TGTGCCAGCAGGGGGACTAGCGGGGGGGCCAACGAGCAGTACTTC. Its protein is CASRGTSGGANEQYF.

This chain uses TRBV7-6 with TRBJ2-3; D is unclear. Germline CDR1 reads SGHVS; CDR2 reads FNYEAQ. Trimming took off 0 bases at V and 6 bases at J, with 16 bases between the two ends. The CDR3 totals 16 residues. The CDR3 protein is CASSLAVGLALDTQYF. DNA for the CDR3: TGTGCCAGCAGCTTAGCCGTAGGATTAGCATTGGATACGCAGTATTTT.

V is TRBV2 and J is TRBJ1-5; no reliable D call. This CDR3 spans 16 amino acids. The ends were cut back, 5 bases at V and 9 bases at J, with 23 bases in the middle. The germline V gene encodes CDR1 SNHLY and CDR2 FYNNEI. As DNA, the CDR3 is TGTGCCAGCAGTTCCAATCAACCGGGCCAGCGGCCGCCCCAGCATTTT. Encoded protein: CASSSNQPGQRPPQHF.

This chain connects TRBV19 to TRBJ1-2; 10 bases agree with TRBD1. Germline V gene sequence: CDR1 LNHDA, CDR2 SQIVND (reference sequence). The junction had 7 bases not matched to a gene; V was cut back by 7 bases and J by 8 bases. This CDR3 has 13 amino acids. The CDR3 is CASTRDRGKGYTF. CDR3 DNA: TGTGCCAGTACCAGGGACAGGGGCAAAGGCTACACCTTC.

CDR3 loop: CASSLGAGANVLTF. The CDR3 region has the DNA TGCGCCAGCAGCTTGGGAGCTGGGGCCAACGTCCTGACTTTC. This chain links TRBV5-1 with TRBJ2-6; no clear D gene. Germline V gene data show CDR1 as SGHRS and CDR2 as YFSETQ. The germline V and J ends were trimmed by 0 bases and 2 bases, with 3 bases remaining between them. The CDR3 runs to 14 residues.